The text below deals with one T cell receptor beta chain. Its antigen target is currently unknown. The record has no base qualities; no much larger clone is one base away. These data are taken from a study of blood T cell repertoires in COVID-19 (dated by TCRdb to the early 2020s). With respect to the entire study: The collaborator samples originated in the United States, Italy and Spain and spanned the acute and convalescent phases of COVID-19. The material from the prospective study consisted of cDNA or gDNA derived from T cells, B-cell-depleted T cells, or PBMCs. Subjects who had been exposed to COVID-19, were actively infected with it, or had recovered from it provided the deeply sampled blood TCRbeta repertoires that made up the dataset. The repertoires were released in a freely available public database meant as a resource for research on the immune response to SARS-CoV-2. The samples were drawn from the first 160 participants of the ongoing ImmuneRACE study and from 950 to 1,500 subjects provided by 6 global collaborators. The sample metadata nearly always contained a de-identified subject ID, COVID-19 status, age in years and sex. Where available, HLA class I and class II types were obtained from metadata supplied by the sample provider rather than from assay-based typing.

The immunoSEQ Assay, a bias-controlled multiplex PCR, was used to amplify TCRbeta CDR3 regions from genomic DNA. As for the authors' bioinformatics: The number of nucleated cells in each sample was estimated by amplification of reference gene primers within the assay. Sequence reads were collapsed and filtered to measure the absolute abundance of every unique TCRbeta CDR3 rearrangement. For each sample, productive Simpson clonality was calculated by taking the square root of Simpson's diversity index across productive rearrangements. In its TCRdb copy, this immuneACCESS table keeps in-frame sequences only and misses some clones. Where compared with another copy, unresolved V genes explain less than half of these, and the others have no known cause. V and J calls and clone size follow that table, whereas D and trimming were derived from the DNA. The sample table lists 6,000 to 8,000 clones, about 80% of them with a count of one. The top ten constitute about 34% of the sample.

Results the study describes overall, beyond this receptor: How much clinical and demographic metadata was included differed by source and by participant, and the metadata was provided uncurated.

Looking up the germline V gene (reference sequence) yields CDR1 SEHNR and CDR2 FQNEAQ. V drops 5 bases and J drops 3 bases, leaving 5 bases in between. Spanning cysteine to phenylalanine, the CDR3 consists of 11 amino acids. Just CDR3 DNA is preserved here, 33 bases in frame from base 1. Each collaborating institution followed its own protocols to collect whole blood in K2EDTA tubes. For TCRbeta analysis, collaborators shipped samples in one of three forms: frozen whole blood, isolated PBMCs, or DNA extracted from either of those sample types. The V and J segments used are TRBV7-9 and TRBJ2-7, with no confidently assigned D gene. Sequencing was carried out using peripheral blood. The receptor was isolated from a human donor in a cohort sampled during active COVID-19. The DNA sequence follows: TGTGCCAGCAGCCGTAACTACGAGCAGTACTTC. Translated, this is CASSRNYEQYF.